The sample holds a few counts of the clone carrying this TCR beta chain. This sample stems from a study of shared clonotypes between healthy human individuals. Partitioning of CD4+ cells yielded a CD45RA+ naive subset and a CD45RA-negative memory subset. Profiled with immunoSEQ multiplex PCR; TCRdb holds only in-frame clones, not every one. The table lists over 700,000 clones, about two thirds of them singletons. From germline, CDR1 is SGHDT and CDR2 YYEEEE. J was trimmed by 6 bases and V by 2 bases; bases with no gene match: 8. The CDR3 has 15 amino acids. This receptor was taken from a woman younger than 45 in good health. The sample was memory CD4+ T cells sorted from blood. As for subset: CD45RA-negative fraction. This chain uses TRBV5-6 with TRBJ2-1; TRBD2 matches at 7 bases. The CDR3 loop is CASSFGGSRTNEQFF. As DNA, the CDR3 is TGTGCCAGCAGCTTTGGCGGGAGTCGGACCAATGAGCAGTTCTTC.